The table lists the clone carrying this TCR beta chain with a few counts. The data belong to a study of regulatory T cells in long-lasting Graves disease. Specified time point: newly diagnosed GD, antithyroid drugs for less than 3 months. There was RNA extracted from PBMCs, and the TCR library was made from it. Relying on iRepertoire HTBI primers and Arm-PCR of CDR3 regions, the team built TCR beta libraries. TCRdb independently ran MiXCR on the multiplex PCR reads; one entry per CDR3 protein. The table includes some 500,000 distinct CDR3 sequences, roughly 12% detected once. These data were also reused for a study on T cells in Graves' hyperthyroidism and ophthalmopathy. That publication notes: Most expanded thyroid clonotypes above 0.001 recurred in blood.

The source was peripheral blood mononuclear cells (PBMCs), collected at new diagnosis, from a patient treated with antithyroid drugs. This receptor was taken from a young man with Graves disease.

This CDR3 is CASRMNLWTAGREQYF. For the CDR3, the DNA is TGTGCCAGCAGGATGAACCTCTGGACAGCAGGACGCGAGCAGTACTTC. J is TRBJ2-7 and V is TRBV7-8; D perhaps matches TRBD1 (6 bases). The CDR3 is 16 amino acids. Germline-derived CDR1 and CDR2 are SGHVS and FQNEAQ. Between the trimmed V and J ends, which lost 6 bases and 6 bases, there was a span of 24 bases.